Below are 3 T cell receptor beta chains sequenced from a single sample in a study of a mutant IDH1 vaccine in newly diagnosed glioma. Indicated time point: baseline, week 1 (first vaccination visit). Regarding treatment: pre-vaccination baseline after standard-of-care therapy. TCRdb keeps only in-frame clones here, not all; method: immunoSEQ multiplex PCR. The profile shows about 100,000 clones, about 80% of them singletons. The sample was PBMCs, taken from a glioma patient treated with radiotherapy, temozolomide or both. These receptors all stem from a man aged 40-55 years with glioma.

This clone was seen only a few times. The CDR3 is CASRPGTANTEAFF. In nucleotides, the CDR3 is TGCGCCAGCAGGCCCGGGACCGCGAACACTGAAGCTTTCTTT. The chain combines TRBV5-1 with TRBJ1-1; tentatively, D is TRBD1 (5 bases). The germline V gene encodes CDR1 SGHRS and CDR2 YFSETQ. Trimming shortened V by 5 bases and J by 1 base, and 12 bases separated the two germline ends. The CDR3 runs to 14 residues. The whole variable domain, remainder taken from reference TRBV5-1 and TRBJ1-1, is KAGVTQTPRYLIKTRGQQVTLSCSPISGHRSVSWYQQTPGQGLQFLFEYFSETQRNKGNFPGRFSGRQFSNSRSEMNVSTLELGDSALYLCASRPGTANTEAFFGQGTRLTVV.

The rearrangement links TRBV28 to TRBJ1-5; 11 bases line up with TRBD1. The ends lost 2 bases at V and 7 bases at J; junction bases unmatched: 7. In germline, CDR1 is MDHEN, CDR2 SYDVKM. CDR3 length equals 16 residues. Here the CDR3 reads CASSLGTGGSVQPQHF. CDR3 nucleotides: TGTGCCAGCAGTTTAGGGACAGGGGGGAGCGTACAGCCCCAGCATTTT.

This clone was seen a handful of times. This chain links TRBV25-1 with TRBJ1-1; perhaps TRBD1 as D (5 bases). This CDR3 spans 14 amino acids. The V end was cut by 5 bases, the J end by 0 bases, with 10 bases between. Germline-derived CDR1 and CDR2 are MGHDK and SYGVNS. The CDR3 spells CASSWQGMNTEAFF. The CDR3 nucleotides read TGTGCCAGCAGTTGGCAGGGCATGAACACTGAAGCTTTCTTT.